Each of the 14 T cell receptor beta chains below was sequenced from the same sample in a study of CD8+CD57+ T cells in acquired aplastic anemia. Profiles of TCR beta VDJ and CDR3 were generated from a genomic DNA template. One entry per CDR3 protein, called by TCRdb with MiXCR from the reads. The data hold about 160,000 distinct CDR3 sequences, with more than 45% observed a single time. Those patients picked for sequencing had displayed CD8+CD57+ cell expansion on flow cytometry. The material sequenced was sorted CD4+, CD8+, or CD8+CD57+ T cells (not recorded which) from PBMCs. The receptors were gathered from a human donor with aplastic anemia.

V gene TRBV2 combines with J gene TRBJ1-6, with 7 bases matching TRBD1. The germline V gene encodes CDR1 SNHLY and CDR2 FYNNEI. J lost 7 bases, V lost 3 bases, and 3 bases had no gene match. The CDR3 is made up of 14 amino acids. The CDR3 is CASSDGTANSPLHF. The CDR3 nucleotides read TGTGCCAGCAGTGACGGGACAGCCAATTCACCCCTCCACTTT.

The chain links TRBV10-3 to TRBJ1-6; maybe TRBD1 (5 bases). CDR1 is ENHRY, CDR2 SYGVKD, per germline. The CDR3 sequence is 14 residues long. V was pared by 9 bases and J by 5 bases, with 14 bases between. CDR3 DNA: TGTGCCATTAGGGGAGCGAATGATAATTCACCCCTCCACTTT. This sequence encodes CAIRGANDNSPLHF.

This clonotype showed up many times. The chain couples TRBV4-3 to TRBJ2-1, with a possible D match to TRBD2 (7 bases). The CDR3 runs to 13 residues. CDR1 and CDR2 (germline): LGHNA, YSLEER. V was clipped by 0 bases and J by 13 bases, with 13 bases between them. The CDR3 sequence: CASSQERAGAQFF. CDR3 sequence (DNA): TGCGCCAGCAGCCAAGAGAGGGCGGGGGCACAGTTCTTC.

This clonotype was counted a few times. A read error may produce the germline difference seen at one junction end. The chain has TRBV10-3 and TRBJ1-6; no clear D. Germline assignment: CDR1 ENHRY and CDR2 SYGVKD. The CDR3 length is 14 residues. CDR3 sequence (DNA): TGTGCCAGCAGTCTCGAGCCAGGAAACTCACCCCTCCACTTT. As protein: CASSLEPGNSPLHF.

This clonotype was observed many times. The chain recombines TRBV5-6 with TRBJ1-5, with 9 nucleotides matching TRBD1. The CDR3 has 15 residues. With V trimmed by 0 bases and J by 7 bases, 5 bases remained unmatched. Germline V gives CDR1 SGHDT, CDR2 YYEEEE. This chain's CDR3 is CASSLEGQGNQPQHF. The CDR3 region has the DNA TGTGCCAGCAGCTTGGAAGGACAGGGGAACCAGCCCCAGCATTTT.

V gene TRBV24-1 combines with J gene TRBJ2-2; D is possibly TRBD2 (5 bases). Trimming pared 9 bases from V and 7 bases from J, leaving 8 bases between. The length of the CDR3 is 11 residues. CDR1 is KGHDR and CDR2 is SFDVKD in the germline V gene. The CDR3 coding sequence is TGTGCCACCGAGGGATACGGGGAGCTGTTTTTT. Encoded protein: CATEGYGELFF.

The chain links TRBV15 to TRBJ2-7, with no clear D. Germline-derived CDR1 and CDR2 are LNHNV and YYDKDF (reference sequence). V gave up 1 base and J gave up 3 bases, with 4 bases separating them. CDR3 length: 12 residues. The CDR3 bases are TGTGCCACCAGCAGAGCGGGCTACGAGCAGTACTTC. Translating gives CATSRAGYEQYF.

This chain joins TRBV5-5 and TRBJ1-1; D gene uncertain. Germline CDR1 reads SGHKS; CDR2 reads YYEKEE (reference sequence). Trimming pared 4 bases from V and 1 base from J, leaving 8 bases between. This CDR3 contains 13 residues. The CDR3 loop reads CASSAGRNTEAFF. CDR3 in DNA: TGTGCCAGCAGCGCAGGACGGAACACTGAAGCTTTCTTT.

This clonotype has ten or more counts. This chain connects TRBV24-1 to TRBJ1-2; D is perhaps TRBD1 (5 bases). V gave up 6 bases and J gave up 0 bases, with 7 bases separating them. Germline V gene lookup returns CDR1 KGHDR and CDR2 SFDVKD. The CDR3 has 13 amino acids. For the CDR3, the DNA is TGTGCCACCAGTCTGACAGCTAACTATGGCTACACCTTC. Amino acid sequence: CATSLTANYGYTF.

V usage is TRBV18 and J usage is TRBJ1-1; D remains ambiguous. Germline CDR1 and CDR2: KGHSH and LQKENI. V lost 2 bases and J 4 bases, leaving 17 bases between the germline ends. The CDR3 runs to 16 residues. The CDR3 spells CASSPKSAGGSTEAFF. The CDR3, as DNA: TGTGCCAGCTCACCAAAGTCGGCCGGCGGGAGCACTGAAGCTTTCTTT.

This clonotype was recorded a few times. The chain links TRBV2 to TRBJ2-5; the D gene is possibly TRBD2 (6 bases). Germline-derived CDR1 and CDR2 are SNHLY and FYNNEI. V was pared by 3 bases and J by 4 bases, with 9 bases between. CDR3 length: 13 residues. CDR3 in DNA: TGTGCCAGCAGTGAGTACGGGGGAGAGACCCAGTACTTC. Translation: CASSEYGGETQYF. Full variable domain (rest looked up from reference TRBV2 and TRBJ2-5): EPEVTQTPSHQVTQMGQEVILRCVPISNHLYFYWYRQILGQKVEFLVSFYNNEISEKSEIFDDQFSVERPDGSNFTLKIRSTKLEDSAMYFCASSEYGGETQYFGPGTRLLVL.

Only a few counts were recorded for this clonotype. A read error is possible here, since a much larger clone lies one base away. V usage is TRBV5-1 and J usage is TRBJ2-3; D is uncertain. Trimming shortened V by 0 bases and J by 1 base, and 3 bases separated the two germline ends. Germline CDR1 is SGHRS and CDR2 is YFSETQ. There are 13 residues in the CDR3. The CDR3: CASSLEGTDTQYF. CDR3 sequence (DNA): TGCGCCAGCAGCTTGGAGGGCACAGATACGCAGTATTTT.

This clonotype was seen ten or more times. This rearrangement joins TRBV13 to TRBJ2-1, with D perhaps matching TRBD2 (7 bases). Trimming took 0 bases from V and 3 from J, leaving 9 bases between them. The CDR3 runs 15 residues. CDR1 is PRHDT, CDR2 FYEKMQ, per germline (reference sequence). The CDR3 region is CASSLGGGLYNEQFF. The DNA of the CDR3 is TGTGCCAGCAGCTTAGGCGGGGGGCTCTACAATGAGCAGTTCTTC.

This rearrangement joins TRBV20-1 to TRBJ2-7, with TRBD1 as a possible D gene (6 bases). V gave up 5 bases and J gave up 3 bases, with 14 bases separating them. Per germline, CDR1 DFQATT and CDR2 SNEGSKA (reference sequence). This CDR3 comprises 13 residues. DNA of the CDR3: TGCAGTGCTCGCGGGCAGGGGAACTACGAGCAGTACGTC. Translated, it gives CSARGQGNYEQYV.